This TCR beta chain was identified during a study of human T cells and chemical hapten exposure. Study-level results: With patch test score, the counts of PT1 expanded TCRs showed a positive correlation.

This CDR3 has 17 amino acids. Germline CDR1 SGHVS, CDR2 FNYEAQ. The V and J ends lost 2 bases and 2 bases, in that order; junction bases with no gene match: 6. Source study methods: Sampled TCR counts reached a median of 95,638 per sample, with values ranging from roughly 20,000 to 700,000. TCRdb fed the RACE reads into MiXCR, producing one record per CDR3 protein. The V and J calls, along with clone size, are taken from TCRdb and not from the paper's own processing. The sample has 350,000 or so distinct CDR3 sequences; around 6.9% are singletons. The time point denotes: patch test 1, 2 weeks after DPC sensitization. Treatment of the sample: therapeutic diphenylcyclopropenone sensitization with weekly scalp DPC. The study enrolled 18 to 70-year-old alopecia patients suitable for DPC. Total RNA extraction was carried out from unfractionated whole blood. This clonotype was picked up many times. Its antigen is undetermined.

This sequence joins TRBV7-6 and TRBJ2-6; 7 nucleotides match TRBD1. The sample was whole blood, taken in connection with sensitization to the hapten diphenylcyclopropenone (DPC). This TCR was sampled from a woman under 30 with alopecia areata. Some clones in this sample may be carry-over from other donors' samples. The CDR3 nucleotides read TGTGCCAGCAGCTTAAACCCCCAGGGGGCTGGGGCCAACGTCCTGACTTTC. This translates into CASSLNPQGAGANVLTF.